This T cell receptor (beta chain) was observed in a study of shared clonotypes between healthy human individuals. Donors were Caucasian adults residing in Nashville, Tennessee, USA. For every subset, genomic DNA was evenly distributed across several immunoSEQ plates. Data came from immunoSEQ multiplex PCR; TCRdb stores just in-frame clones and leaves some out. Found here are hundreds of thousands of clones, about 74% of them singletons; the top ten hold around 1.6%. This clone turned up a few times. Its specificity is unknown. The CDR3 runs 14 residues. V lost 5 bases, J lost 6 bases, and 14 bases lay in between. Germline CDR1 reads SGHNT; CDR2 reads YENEEA. Study observations and caveats: Generally, naive subsets came out with larger estimated richness than memory subsets.

V gene TRBV11-3 combines with J gene TRBJ2-4; perhaps TRBD1 as D (6 bases). The clonotype originates from a woman in her 30s in good health. Sequenced: memory CD4+ T cells sorted from blood. Subset defined: CD45RA-negative fraction. CDR3 sequence: CASSTGTFPNIQYF. CDR3 coding DNA: TGTGCCAGCAGCACTGGGACATTTCCAAACATTCAGTACTTC. Complete variable domain (other parts from reference TRBV11-3 and TRBJ2-4): EAGVVQSPRYKIIEKKQPVAFWCNPISGHNTLYWYLQNLGQGPELLIRYENEEAVDDSQLPKDRFSAERLKGVDSTLKIQPAELGDSAVYLCASSTGTFPNIQYFGAGTRLSVL.